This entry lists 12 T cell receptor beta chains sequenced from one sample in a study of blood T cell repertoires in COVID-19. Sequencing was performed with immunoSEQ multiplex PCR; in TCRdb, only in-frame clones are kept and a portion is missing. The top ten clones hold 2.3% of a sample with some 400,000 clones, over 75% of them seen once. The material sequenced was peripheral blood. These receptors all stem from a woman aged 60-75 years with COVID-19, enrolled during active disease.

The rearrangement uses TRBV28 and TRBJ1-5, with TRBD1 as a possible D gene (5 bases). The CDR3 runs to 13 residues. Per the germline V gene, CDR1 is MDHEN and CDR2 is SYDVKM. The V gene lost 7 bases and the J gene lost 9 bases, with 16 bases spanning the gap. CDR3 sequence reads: CASTPDTARPQHF. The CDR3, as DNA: TGTGCCAGCACCCCGGACACGGCAAGGCCCCAGCATTTT.

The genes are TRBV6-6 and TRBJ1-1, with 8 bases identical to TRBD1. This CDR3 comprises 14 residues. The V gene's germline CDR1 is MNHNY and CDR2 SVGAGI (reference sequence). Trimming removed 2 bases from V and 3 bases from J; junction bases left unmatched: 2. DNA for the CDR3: TGTGCCAGCAGTTACGGGGACAGGCACACTGAAGCTTTCTTT. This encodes CASSYGDRHTEAFF.

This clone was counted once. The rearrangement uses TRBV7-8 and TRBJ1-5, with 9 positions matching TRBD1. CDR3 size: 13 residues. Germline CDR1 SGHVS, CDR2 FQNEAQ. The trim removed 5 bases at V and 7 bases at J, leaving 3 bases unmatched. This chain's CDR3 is CASSGQGYQPQHF. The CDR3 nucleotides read TGTGCCAGCAGCGGACAGGGGTACCAGCCCCAGCATTTT.

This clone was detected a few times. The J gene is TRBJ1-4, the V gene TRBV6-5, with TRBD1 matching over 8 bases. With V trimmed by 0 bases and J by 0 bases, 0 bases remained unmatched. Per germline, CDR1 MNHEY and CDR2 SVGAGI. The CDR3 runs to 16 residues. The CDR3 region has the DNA TGTGCCAGCAGTTACTCGACAGGGGCAACTAATGAAAAACTGTTTTTT. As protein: CASSYSTGATNEKLFF.

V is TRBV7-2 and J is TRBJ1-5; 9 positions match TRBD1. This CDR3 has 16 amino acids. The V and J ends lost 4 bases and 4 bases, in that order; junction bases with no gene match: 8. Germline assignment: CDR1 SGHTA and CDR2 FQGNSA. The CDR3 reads CASSWTGTGRNQPQHF. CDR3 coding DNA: TGTGCCAGCAGCTGGACAGGGACAGGGCGGAATCAGCCCCAGCATTTT.

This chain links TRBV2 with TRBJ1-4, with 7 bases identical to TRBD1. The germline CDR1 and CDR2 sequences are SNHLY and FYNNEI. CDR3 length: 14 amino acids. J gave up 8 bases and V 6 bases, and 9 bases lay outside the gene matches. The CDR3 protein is CASRTGTYGEKLFF. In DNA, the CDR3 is TGTGCCAGCAGGACAGGGACGTATGGGGAAAAACTGTTTTTT.

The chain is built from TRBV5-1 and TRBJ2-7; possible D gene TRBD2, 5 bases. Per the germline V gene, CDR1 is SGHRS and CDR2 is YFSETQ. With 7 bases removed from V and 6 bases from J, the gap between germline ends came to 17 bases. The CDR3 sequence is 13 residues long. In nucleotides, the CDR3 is TGCGCCAGCCAGACCTTCCCTGAGGGCGAGCAGTACTTC. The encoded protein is CASQTFPEGEQYF.

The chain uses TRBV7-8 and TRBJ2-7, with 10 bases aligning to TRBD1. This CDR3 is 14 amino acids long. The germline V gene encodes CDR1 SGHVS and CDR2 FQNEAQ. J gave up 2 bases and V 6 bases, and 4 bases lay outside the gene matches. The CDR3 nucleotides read TGTGCCAGCAGAGCCGGGACAGGGGCCTACGAGCAGTACTTC. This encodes CASRAGTGAYEQYF.

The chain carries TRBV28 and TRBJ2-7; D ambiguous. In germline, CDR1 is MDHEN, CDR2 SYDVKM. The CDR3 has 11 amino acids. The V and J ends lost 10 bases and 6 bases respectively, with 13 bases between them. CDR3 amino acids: CATHLVGEQYF. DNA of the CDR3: TGTGCCACTCACTTGGTCGGCGAGCAGTACTTC. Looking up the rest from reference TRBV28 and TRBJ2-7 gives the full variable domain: DVKVTQSSRYLVKRTGEKVFLECVQDMDHENMFWYRQDPGLGLRLIYFSYDVKMKEKGDIPEGYSVSREKKERFSLILESASTNQTSMYLCATHLVGEQYFGPGTRLTVT.

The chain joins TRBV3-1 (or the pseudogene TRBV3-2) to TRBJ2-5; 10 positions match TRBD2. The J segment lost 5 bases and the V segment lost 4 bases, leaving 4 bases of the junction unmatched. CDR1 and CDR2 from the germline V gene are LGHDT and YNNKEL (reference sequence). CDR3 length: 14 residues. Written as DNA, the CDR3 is TGTGCCAGCAGCCCCCCGGGACTAGCGGAGACCCAGTACTTC. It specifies CASSPPGLAETQYF.

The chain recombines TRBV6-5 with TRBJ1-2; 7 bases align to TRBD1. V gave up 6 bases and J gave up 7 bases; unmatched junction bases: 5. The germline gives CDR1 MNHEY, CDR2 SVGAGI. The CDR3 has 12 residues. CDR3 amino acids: CASRYRGSGYTF. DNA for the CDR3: TGTGCCAGCAGATACAGGGGATCTGGCTACACCTTC.

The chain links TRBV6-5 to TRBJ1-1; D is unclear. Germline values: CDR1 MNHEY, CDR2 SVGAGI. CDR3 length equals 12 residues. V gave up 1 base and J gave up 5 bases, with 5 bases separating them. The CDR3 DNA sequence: TGTGCCAGCAGTTACTTAGAGACTGAAGCTTTCTTT. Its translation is CASSYLETEAFF.